A single T cell receptor beta chain is shown here with its context. The sample belongs to a study of identifying expanded T cells in peripheral blood. Repertoires were generated with immunoSEQ multiplex PCR, while TCRdb's copy carries only in-frame clones and drops some. The table has about 58,000 clones, about 92% seen once. The CDR3 runs 14 residues. Trimming cost V 7 bases and J 5 bases, with 17 bases left between them. Germline V lookup: CDR1 SGHRS, CDR2 YFSETQ. During the collection period, no donor immune events like infections were recorded. This receptor was obtained from a person between 18 and 70 years old in good health. Sequenced: blood. The J gene is TRBJ2-3, the V gene TRBV5-1; TRBD2 is a possible D gene (5 bases). As DNA, the CDR3 is TGCGCCAGCGCCACTAGTCGATTGAGAGATACGCAGTATTTT. This codes for CASATSRLRDTQYF. Looking up the rest from reference TRBV5-1 and TRBJ2-3 gives the full variable domain: KAGVTQTPRYLIKTRGQQVTLSCSPISGHRSVSWYQQTPGQGLQFLFEYFSETQRNKGNFPGRFSGRQFSNSRSEMNVSTLELGDSALYLCASATSRLRDTQYFGPGTRLTVL.